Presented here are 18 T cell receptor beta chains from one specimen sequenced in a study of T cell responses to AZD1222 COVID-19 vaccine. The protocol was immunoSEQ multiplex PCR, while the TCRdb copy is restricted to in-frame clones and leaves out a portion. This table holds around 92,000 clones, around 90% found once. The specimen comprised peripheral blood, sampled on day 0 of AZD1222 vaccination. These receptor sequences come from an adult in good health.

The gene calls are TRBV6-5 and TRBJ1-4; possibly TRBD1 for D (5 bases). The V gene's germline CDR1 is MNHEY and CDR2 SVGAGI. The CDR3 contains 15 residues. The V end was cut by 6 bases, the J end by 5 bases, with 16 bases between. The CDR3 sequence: CASRGGGGLNEKLFF. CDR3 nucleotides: TGTGCCAGCAGGGGAGGTGGGGGGTTAAATGAAAAACTGTTTTTT.

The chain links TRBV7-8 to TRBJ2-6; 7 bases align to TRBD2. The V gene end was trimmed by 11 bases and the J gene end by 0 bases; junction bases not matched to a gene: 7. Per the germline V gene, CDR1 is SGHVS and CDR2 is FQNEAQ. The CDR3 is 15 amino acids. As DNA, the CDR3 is TGTGCCGGATCGGGGGGACTCTCTGGGGCCAACGTCCTGACTTTC. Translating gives CAGSGGLSGANVLTF.

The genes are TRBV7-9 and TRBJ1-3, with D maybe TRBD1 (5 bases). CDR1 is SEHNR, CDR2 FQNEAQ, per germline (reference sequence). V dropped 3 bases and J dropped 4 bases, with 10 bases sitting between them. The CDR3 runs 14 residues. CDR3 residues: CASSFRGGGNTIYF. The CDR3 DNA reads TGTGCCAGCAGCTTCCGCGGGGGGGGAAACACCATATATTTT.

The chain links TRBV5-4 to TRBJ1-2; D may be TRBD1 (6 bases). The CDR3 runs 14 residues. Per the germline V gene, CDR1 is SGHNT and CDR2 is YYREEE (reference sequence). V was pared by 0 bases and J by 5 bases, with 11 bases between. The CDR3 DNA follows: TGTGCCAGCAGCTTGGAGGGGGTTTCTTATGGCTACACCTTC. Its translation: CASSLEGVSYGYTF.

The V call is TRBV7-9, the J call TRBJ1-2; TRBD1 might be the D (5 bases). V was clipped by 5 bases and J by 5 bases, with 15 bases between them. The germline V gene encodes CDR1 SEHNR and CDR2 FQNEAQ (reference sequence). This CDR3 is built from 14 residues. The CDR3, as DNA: TGTGCCAGCAGCCCCTCGGGCAGGGTGTATGGCTACACCTTC. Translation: CASSPSGRVYGYTF.

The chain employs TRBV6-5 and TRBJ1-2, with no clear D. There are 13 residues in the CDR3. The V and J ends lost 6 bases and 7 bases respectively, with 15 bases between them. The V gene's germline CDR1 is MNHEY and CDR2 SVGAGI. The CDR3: CASSKRLGSGYTF. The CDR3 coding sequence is TGTGCCAGCAGCAAGCGTTTGGGGAGTGGCTACACCTTC.

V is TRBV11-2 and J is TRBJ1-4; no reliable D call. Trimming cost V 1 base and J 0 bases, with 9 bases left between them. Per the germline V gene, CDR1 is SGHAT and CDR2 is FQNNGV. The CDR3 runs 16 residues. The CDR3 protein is CASSLGQVPTNEKLFF. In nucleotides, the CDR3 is TGTGCCAGCAGCTTAGGGCAGGTTCCAACTAATGAAAAACTGTTTTTT.

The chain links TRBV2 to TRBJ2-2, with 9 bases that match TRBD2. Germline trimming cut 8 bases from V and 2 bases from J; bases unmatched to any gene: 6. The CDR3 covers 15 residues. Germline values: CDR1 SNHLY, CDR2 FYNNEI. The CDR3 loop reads CASHSGTSNTGELFF. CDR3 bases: TGTGCCAGCCACTCCGGGACTAGCAACACCGGGGAGCTGTTTTTT. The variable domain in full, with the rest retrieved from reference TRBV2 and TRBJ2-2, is EPEVTQTPSHQVTQMGQEVILRCVPISNHLYFYWYRQILGQKVEFLVSFYNNEISEKSEIFDDQFSVERPDGSNFTLKIRSTKLEDSAMYFCASHSGTSNTGELFFGEGSRLTVL.

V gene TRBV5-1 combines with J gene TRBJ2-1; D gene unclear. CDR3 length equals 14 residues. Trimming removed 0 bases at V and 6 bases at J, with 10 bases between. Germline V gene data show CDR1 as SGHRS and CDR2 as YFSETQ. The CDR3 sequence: CASSLAPTGNEQFF. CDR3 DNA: TGCGCCAGCAGCTTGGCCCCGACTGGCAATGAGCAGTTCTTC.

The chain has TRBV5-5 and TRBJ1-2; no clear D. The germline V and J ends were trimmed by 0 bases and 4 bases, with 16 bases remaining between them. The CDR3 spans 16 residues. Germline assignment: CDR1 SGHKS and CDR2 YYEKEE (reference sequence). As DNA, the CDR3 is TGTGCCAGCAGCTTGGGGCCGGGATCTACCTTCTATGGCTACACCTTC. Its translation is CASSLGPGSTFYGYTF.

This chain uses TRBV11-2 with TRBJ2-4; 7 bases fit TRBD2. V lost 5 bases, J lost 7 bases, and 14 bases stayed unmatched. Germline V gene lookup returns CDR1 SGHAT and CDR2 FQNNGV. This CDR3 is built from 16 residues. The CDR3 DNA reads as TGTGCCAGCAGCCGGGACTTTGGGGGAGGGCCTAACATTCAGTACTTC. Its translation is CASSRDFGGGPNIQYF. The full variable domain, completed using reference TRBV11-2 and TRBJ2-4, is EAGVAQSPRYKIIEKRQSVAFWCNPISGHATLYWYQQILGQGPKLLIQFQNNGVVDDSQLPKDRFSAERLKGVDSTLKIQPAKLEDSAVYLCASSRDFGGGPNIQYFGAGTRLSVL.

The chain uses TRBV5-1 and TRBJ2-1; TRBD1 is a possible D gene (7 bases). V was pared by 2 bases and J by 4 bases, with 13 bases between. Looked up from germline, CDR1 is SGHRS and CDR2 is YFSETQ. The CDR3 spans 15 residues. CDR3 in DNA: TGCGCCAGCAGCTTAGGCCAGGGGGGATACAATGAGCAGTTCTTC. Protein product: CASSLGQGGYNEQFF.

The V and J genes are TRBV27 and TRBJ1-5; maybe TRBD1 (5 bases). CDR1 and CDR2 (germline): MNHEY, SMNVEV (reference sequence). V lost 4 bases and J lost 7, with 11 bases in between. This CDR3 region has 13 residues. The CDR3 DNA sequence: TGTGCCAGCAGTTCCTGGGGGGGACAGCCCCAGCATTTT. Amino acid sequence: CASSSWGGQPQHF.

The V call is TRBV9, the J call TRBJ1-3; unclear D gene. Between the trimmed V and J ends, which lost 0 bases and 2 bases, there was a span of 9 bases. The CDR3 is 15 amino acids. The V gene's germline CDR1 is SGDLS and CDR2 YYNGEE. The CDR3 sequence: CASSVVPQPGNTIYF. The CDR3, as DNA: TGTGCCAGCAGCGTAGTACCGCAGCCTGGAAACACCATATATTTT.

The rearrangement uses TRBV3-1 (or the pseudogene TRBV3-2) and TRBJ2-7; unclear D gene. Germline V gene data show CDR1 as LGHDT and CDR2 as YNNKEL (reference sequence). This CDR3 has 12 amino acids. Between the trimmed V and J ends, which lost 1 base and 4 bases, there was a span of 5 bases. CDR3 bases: TGTGCCAGCAGCCAAGGTAAGTACGAGCAGTACTTC. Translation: CASSQGKYEQYF.

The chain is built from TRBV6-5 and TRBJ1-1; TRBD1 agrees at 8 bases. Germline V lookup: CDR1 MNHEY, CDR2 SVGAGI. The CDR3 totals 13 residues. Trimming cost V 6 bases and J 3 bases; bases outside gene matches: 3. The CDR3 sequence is CASSRGLHTEAFF. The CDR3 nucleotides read TGTGCCAGCAGCAGGGGGCTGCACACTGAAGCTTTCTTT.

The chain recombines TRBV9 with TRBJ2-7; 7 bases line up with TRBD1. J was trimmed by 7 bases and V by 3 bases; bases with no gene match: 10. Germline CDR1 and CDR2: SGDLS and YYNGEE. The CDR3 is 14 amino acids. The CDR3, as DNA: TGTGCCAGCAGCGCGCCCCCGTCAGGGGGTGAGCAGTACTTC. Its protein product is CASSAPPSGGEQYF.

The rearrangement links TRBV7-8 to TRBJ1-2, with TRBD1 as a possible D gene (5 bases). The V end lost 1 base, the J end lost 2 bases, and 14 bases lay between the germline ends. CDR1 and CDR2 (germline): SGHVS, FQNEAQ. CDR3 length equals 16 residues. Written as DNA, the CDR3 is TGTGCCAGCAGCTTAGAGCGGGTCAGGGTAAACTATGGCTACACCTTC. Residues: CASSLERVRVNYGYTF.